This TCR beta chain derives from a study of cytomegalovirus exposure and HLA in healthy donors. It was with 60 Vbeta and 13 Jbeta primers that the PCR ran. The method was immunoSEQ multiplex PCR; TCRdb's version includes in-frame clones alone and lacks a portion of them. The sample includes about 150,000 clones, about 85% seen only once; the top ten take about 2.3%. CDR3 size: 14 residues. The J segment lost 4 bases and the V segment lost 10 bases, leaving 8 bases of the junction unmatched. The germline V gene has CDR1 LNHDA and CDR2 SQIVND (reference sequence). Sequencing input: PBMCs. The V call is TRBV19, the J call TRBJ2-2; 8 bases are shared with TRBD1. The TCR comes from a woman between 18 and 30 years old in good health and CMV-seronegative. The CDR3 protein is CATLDRGATGELFF. DNA of the CDR3: TGTGCCACCCTCGACAGGGGAGCCACCGGGGAGCTGTTTTTT.